This T cell receptor beta chain emerged from a study of T cell changes during pregnancy in multiple sclerosis. The protocol was immunoSEQ multiplex PCR, while the TCRdb copy is restricted to in-frame clones and leaves out a portion. The data show some 50,000 clones, around 92% seen once. This CDR3 region has 14 residues. J was trimmed by 8 bases and V by 3 bases; bases with no gene match: 6. Germline V gene sequence: CDR1 SGHNT, CDR2 YYREEE (reference sequence). The V gene is TRBV5-4, the J gene TRBJ2-1; TRBD2 agrees at 9 bases. This receptor was taken from a female donor with multiple sclerosis, enrolled in a pregnancy study. Sequenced here: CD4+ T cells from peripheral blood mononuclear cells, sampled in the second trimester of pregnancy. In DNA, the CDR3 is TGTGCCAGCAGCTCCGGGACTAGCATCCATGAGCAGTTCTTC. This translates into CASSSGTSIHEQFF.